One and the same sample provided the 21 T cell receptor beta chains below, sequenced in a study of neurological immune-mediated disorders (dated by TCRdb to between 2018 and 2021). Preparation of the library involved 5' RACE. Reads for this sample came from an Illumina HiSeq 2500. TCRdb applied fastp at Q25 and MiXCR to the public reads, then kept only in-frame beta chains. Duplicate CDR3 protein sequences are folded into a single record with the most common DNA and genes. Within this sample are tens of thousands of distinct CDR3 sequences, with roughly 4.5% of them counted one time only. The top ten clones comprise about 2% of the sample. The sample was PBMCs. The receptors here all came from a woman in her sixties or seventies with multiple sclerosis.

This clonotype came up a few times. This rearrangement joins TRBV19 to TRBJ2-2, with TRBD2 as a possible D gene (6 bases). The V end was cut by 8 bases, the J end by 6 bases, with 7 bases between. Germline V gene data show CDR1 as LNHDA and CDR2 as SQIVND (reference sequence). This CDR3 is built from 11 residues. The CDR3 is CASERAGELFF. The CDR3 DNA is TGTGCCAGTGAGCGGGCCGGGGAGCTGTTTTTT.

There are many counts of this clonotype. The CDR3 loop reads CASRDSPTYEQYF. DNA for the CDR3: TGTGCCAGCAGGGATAGCCCTACCTACGAGCAGTACTTC. This chain uses TRBV6-6 with TRBJ2-7; D is ambiguous. Trimming stripped 6 bases from V and 2 bases from J, with 11 bases between. Germline-derived CDR1 and CDR2 are MNHNY and SVGAGI (reference sequence). This CDR3 has 13 amino acids.

This clonotype has ten or more counts. The V call is TRBV20-1, the J call TRBJ2-5, with 10 nucleotides matching TRBD2. After removal of 1 base from V and 4 bases from J, the junction contained 9 bases not matched to a gene. Germline CDR1 is DFQATT and CDR2 is SNEGSKA (reference sequence). The length of the CDR3 is 16 residues. The CDR3 sequence: CSARAPGRTSGETQYF. DNA of the CDR3: TGCAGTGCTAGAGCCCCCGGGAGGACTAGCGGAGAGACCCAGTACTTC.

This clonotype came up many times. The chain employs TRBV20-1 and TRBJ2-1; 7 bases fit TRBD2. J gave up 2 bases and V 3 bases, and 7 bases lay outside the gene matches. The CDR3 length is 15 residues. Germline V CDR1 and CDR2: DFQATT, SNEGSKA (reference sequence). CDR3 nucleotides: TGCAGTGCTAGGATGGCTAGCGGAACCTACAATGAGCAGTTCTTC. This encodes CSARMASGTYNEQFF.

This clonotype was found many times. This chain links TRBV24-1 with TRBJ2-7; weak D call: TRBD2 (5 bases). This CDR3 is built from 11 residues. The V end was cut by 9 bases, the J end by 2 bases, with 7 bases between. Germline V gene data show CDR1 as KGHDR and CDR2 as SFDVKD. CDR3 residues: CATLGAYEQYF. The CDR3 DNA is TGTGCCACCCTGGGAGCCTACGAGCAGTACTTC.

This clonotype was seen ten or more times. The CDR3 coding sequence is TGTGCCAGCAGTGAAGGGGCATCGAGCGGGAGGGGAAACATTCAGTACTTC. Protein: CASSEGASSGRGNIQYF. The gene calls are TRBV25-1 and TRBJ2-4; 10 positions match TRBD2. The ends lost 2 bases at V and 6 bases at J; junction bases unmatched: 10. The CDR3 consists of 17 residues. CDR1 is MGHDK, CDR2 SYGVNS, per germline.

This clonotype was found a few times. The chain is built from TRBV12-3 or TRBV12-4 and TRBJ2-2; TRBD2 agrees at 11 bases. The CDR3 spans 16 residues. Trimming removed 3 bases from V and 4 bases from J; junction bases left unmatched: 4. CDR3 region: CASSFRLAGRTGELFF. The CDR3 nucleotides are TGTGCCAGCAGTTTCCGACTAGCGGGACGCACCGGGGAGCTGTTTTTT.

V gene TRBV18 combines with J gene TRBJ2-7, with TRBD1 identical over 7 bases. CDR3 length equals 14 residues. Germline V lookup: CDR1 KGHSH, CDR2 LQKENI. After removal of 0 bases from V and 3 bases from J, the junction contained 2 bases not matched to a gene. CDR3 nucleotide sequence: TGTGCCAGCTCACCACCGGACAGGCGCTACGAGCAGTACTTC. It encodes CASSPPDRRYEQYF.

Many counts were recorded for this clonotype. The rearrangement links TRBV2 to TRBJ2-1; TRBD2 is a possible D gene (6 bases). Per the germline V gene, CDR1 is SNHLY and CDR2 is FYNNEI. V was pared by 6 bases and J by 0 bases, with 15 bases between. CDR3 length equals 16 residues. The CDR3 coding sequence is TGTGCCAGCAGGAGAATTAGCGGTAGCTCCTACAATGAGCAGTTCTTC. It translates to CASRRISGSSYNEQFF.

This clonotype was recorded many times. This chain joins TRBV3-1 and TRBJ1-1, with unresolved D. V gave up 1 base and J gave up 0 bases, with 6 bases separating them. CDR3 length equals 14 residues. The germline gives CDR1 LGHDT, CDR2 YNNKEL (reference sequence). CDR3 loop: CASSQVSMNTEAFF. DNA for the CDR3: TGTGCCAGCAGCCAAGTCAGCATGAACACTGAAGCTTTCTTT. Filled out from reference TRBV3-1 and TRBJ1-1, the complete variable domain reads DTAVSQTPKYLVTQMGNDKSIKCEQNLGHDTMYWYKQDSKKFLKIMFSYNNKELIINETVPNRFSPKSPDKAHLNLHINSLELGDSAVYFCASSQVSMNTEAFFGQGTRLTVV.

This clonotype has ten or more counts. The V and J genes are TRBV12-3 or TRBV12-4 and TRBJ1-1, with D possibly matching TRBD1 (6 bases). This CDR3 spans 15 amino acids. The V end lost 9 bases, the J end lost 3 bases, and 20 bases lay between the germline ends. The CDR3 loop reads CASGGREEKYTEAFF. The CDR3 bases are TGTGCCAGTGGGGGCCGGGAGGAGAAGTACACTGAAGCTTTCTTT.

This clonotype was seen many times. This chain uses TRBV20-1 with TRBJ2-5; D gene uncertain. The CDR3 is made up of 13 amino acids. Per germline, CDR1 DFQATT and CDR2 SNEGSKA (reference sequence). V was shortened by 0 bases and J by 3 bases, with 8 bases between the two germline ends. CDR3 loop: CSARDPQKETQYF. The CDR3 DNA reads TGCAGTGCTAGAGATCCCCAGAAAGAGACCCAGTACTTC.

This clonotype has a handful of counts. The chain couples TRBV20-1 to TRBJ1-2; D unresolved. Germline V gives CDR1 DFQATT, CDR2 SNEGSKA (reference sequence). V shed 3 bases and J shed 4 bases, with 15 bases lying between them. CDR3 size: 14 residues. CDR3 protein: CSASSAMGTYGYTF. CDR3 sequence (DNA): TGCAGTGCTAGTAGCGCTATGGGAACCTATGGCTACACCTTC.

V gene TRBV11-1 combines with J gene TRBJ2-2, with TRBD1 matching 7 bases. Germline V gene data show CDR1 as SGHAT and CDR2 as FQDESV (reference sequence). The CDR3 covers 13 residues. The V segment lost 6 bases and the J segment 6 bases; nucleotides outside the gene matches: 4. The CDR3 spells CASSITGAGELFF. CDR3 in DNA: TGTGCCAGCAGTATAACAGGGGCCGGGGAGCTGTTTTTT. Drawing the rest from reference TRBV11-1 and TRBJ2-2, the complete variable domain is EAEVAQSPRYKITEKSQAVAFWCDPISGHATLYWYRQILGQGPELLVQFQDESVVDDSQLPKDRFSAERLKGVDSTLKIQPAELGDSAMYLCASSITGAGELFFGEGSRLTVL.

This clonotype was recorded at least ten times. The chain couples TRBV6-5 to TRBJ2-2; D is ambiguous. From germline, CDR1 is MNHEY and CDR2 SVGAGI. Trimming took off 2 bases at V and 7 bases at J, with 14 bases between the two ends. The CDR3 runs to 15 residues. For the CDR3, the DNA is TGTGCCAGCAGTTACGGTGGTATTAGAAACGGGGAGCTGTTTTTT. This sequence encodes CASSYGGIRNGELFF.

This clonotype was detected ten times or more. The V and J genes are TRBV4-1 and TRBJ2-7, with a possible D match to TRBD2 (5 bases). The CDR3 loop spans 15 amino acids. V was clipped by 4 bases and J by 2 bases, with 15 bases between them. Germline CDR1 and CDR2: MGHRA and YSYEKL. The CDR3 nucleotides read TGCGCCAGCAGCCTCCTTCCGGGATTAACCTACGAGCAGTACTTC. It is translated as CASSLLPGLTYEQYF.

This clonotype was seen many times. The chain combines TRBV20-1 with TRBJ2-1, with 12 bases matching TRBD2. The germline V gene has CDR1 DFQATT and CDR2 SNEGSKA (reference sequence). Trimming at V came to 3 bases and at J to 6 bases, leaving 3 bases not matched to a gene. The CDR3 consists of 14 residues. The CDR3 is CSASASGRANEQFF. In DNA, the CDR3 is TGCAGTGCTAGTGCTAGCGGGAGGGCCAATGAGCAGTTCTTC.

This clonotype was seen repeatedly, ten times or more. This chain connects TRBV5-1 to TRBJ1-2, with TRBD1 matching 10 bases. The germline V gene has CDR1 SGHRS and CDR2 YFSETQ. J gave up 6 bases and V 4 bases, and 6 bases lay outside the gene matches. The CDR3 is 14 amino acids. CDR3 DNA sequence: TGCGCCAGCAGCCCCACGGGGACAGGGGATGGCTACACCTTC. It is translated as CASSPTGTGDGYTF.

In its sample, this clonotype was seen many times. The gene calls are TRBV7-2 and TRBJ2-3; 12 nucleotides align to TRBD2. Germline values: CDR1 SGHTA, CDR2 FQGNSA. The J segment lost 0 bases and the V segment lost 5 bases, leaving 9 bases of the junction unmatched. This CDR3 is built from 18 residues. The CDR3 sequence: CASSPTMTSGSSTDTQYF. The CDR3 bases are TGTGCCAGCAGCCCGACGATGACTAGCGGGAGCAGCACAGATACGCAGTATTTT.

This clonotype was observed at least ten times. The V gene is TRBV5-1, the J gene TRBJ2-3; D gene ambiguous. Trimming left V 8 bases short and J 0 bases short, with 13 bases between. CDR1 SGHRS and CDR2 YFSETQ come from the germline V gene. There are 14 residues in the CDR3. The DNA for the CDR3 is TGCGCCAGTGCGGCTTGGCAAAGCACAGATACGCAGTATTTT. Its translation: CASAAWQSTDTQYF.

This clonotype has at least ten counts. The V gene is TRBV7-9, the J gene TRBJ1-5; D gene unclear. The CDR3 has 14 residues. Trimming removed 1 base at V and 7 bases at J, with 11 bases between. The germline CDR1 and CDR2 sequences are SEHNR and FQNEAQ (reference sequence). CDR3 in amino acids: CASSLEGLGQPQHF. CDR3 DNA sequence: TGTGCCAGCAGCTTAGAGGGTCTAGGGCAGCCCCAGCATTTT.